This is a list of T cell receptor beta chains from one sample in a study of cytomegalovirus exposure and HLA in healthy donors. TCRdb keeps only in-frame clones here, not all; method: immunoSEQ multiplex PCR. Among 110,000 or so clones listed, under 85% were seen once. Sequencing was carried out using PBMCs. The receptors originated from a man in his forties in good health and CMV-seronegative. Each CDR3 is given with its conserved first and last residue.

V gene	CDR3 length	CDR3 protein
TRBV7-2	16	CASSIPRDRARETQYF
TRBV14	15	CASSTLGGGQETQYF
TRBV27	12	CASSTNGGELFF
TRBV6-4	13	CASSDGTQYGYTF
TRBV10-3	13	CAISRGIRDTQYF
TRBV7-9	14	CASSSEDIYTEAFF
TRBV5-1	13	CASSLLPVYGYTF
TRBV11-2	15	CASSLDRGGNNEQFF
TRBV2	15	CASRFQPTGGNEQFF
TRBV29-1	12	CSVVGQGREQYF
TRBV4-1	12	CASSQVAGGYTF
TRBV11-3	20	CASSLDLGMWGDRTTGELFF
TRBV25-1	16	CASSVNHRGLTTEAFF
TRBV13	14	CASSMGGGTDTQYF
TRBV19	14	CASRKTHSNQPQHF
TRBV5-1	16	CASSLATSGSLNEQFF
TRBV29-1	14	CSVKLGAGGNTIYF
TRBV5-1	15	CASSPSGRPQETQYF
TRBV5-1	12	CASSPLAGVEFF
TRBV5-1	16	CASSISSGGPEETQYF
TRBV28	14	CASSPDRNSYEQYF
TRBV19	15	CASSIGGRASYEQYF
TRBV28	15	CASTWGGAFGETQYF
TRBV11-2	14	CASSQGRGYNEQFF
TRBV7-7	13	CASSFGTVNEQFF
TRBV10-2	14	CASSWDSGNTEAFF
TRBV4-1	16	CASSPGLAEPSYEQYF
TRBV9	17	CASSVAAAGRGEETQYF
TRBV2	15	CASRPLAGGQETQYF
TRBV7-9	13	CASSRSSGNTIYF
TRBV18	15	CASSSGRTGGYEQYF
TRBV9	13	CARGVRGAYEQYF
TRBV28	14	CASSPGQGIGTQYF
TRBV4-3	15	CASRPGTSGSDTQYF
TRBV7-9	13	CASSFAGTYEQYF
TRBV7-9	17	CASSSRTSGGLLYEQYF
TRBV6-5	13	CASRGTSGGGQFF
TRBV29-1	15	CSITTSGSSTDTQYF
TRBV27	12	CASSVSNGELFF
TRBV5-1	15	CASSLGDRANYGYTF
TRBV28	11	CATVGGGRAFF
TRBV10-3	14	CAISVLAGSDEQYF
TRBV7-9	16	CASSLVTGALNTEAFF
TRBV19	16	CASSSPGTVTTDTQYF
TRBV25-1	15	CASSELAGRTDTQYF
TRBV4-1	15	CASSHPQGGKVGYTF
TRBV7-9	14	CASSPGQVFGELFF
TRBV5-1	18	CASSLEGLAGGITGELFF
TRBV29-1	14	CSANSPGLWNEQFF
TRBV5-1	15	CASSSTGLGNQPQHF